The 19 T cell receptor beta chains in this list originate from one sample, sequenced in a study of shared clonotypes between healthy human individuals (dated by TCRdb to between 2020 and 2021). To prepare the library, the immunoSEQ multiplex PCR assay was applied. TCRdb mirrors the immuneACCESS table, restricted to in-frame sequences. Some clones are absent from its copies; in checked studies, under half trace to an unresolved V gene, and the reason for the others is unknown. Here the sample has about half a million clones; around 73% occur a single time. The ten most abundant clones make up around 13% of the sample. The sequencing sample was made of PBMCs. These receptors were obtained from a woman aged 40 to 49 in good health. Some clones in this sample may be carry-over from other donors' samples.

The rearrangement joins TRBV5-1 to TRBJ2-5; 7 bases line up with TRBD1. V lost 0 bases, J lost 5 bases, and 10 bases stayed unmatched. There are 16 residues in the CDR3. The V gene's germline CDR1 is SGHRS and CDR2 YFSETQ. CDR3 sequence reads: CASSLAGQVGWETQYF. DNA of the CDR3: TGCGCCAGCAGCTTGGCCGGACAGGTCGGATGGGAGACCCAGTACTTC.

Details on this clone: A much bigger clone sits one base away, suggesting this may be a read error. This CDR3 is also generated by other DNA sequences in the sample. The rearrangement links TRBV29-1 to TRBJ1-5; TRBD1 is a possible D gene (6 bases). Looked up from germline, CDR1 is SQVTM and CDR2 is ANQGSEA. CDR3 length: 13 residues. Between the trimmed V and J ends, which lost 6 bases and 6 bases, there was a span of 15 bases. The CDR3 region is CSVDSGVGQPQHF. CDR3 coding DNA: TGCAGCGTCGATTCAGGGGTTGGTCAGCCCCAGCATTTT.

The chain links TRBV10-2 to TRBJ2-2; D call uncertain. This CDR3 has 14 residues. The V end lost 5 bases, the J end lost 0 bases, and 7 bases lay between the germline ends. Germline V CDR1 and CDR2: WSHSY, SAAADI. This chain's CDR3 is CASSLDPNTGELFF. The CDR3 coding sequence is TGCGCCAGCAGTCTTGACCCGAACACCGGGGAGCTGTTTTTT.

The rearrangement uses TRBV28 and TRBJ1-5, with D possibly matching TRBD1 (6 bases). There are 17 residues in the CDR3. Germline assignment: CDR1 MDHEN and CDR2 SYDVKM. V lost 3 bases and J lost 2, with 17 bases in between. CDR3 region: CASSFTGRNGGNQPQHF. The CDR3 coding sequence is TGTGCCAGCAGTTTTACAGGGCGGAATGGTGGCAATCAGCCCCAGCATTTT.

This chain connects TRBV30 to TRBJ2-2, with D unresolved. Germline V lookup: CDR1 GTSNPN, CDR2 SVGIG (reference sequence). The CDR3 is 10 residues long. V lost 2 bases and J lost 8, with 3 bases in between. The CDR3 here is CAWSTGELFF. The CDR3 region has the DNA TGTGCCTGGAGTACTGGGGAGCTGTTTTTT.

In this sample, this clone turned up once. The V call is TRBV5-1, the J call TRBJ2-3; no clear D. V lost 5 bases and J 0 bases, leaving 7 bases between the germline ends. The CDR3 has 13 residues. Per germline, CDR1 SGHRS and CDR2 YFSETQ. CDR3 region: CASRDRSTDTQYF. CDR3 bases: TGCGCCAGCAGGGATCGCAGCACAGATACGCAGTATTTT. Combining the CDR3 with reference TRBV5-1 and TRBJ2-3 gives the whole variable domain KAGVTQTPRYLIKTRGQQVTLSCSPISGHRSVSWYQQTPGQGLQFLFEYFSETQRNKGNFPGRFSGRQFSNSRSEMNVSTLELGDSALYLCASRDRSTDTQYFGPGTRLTVL.

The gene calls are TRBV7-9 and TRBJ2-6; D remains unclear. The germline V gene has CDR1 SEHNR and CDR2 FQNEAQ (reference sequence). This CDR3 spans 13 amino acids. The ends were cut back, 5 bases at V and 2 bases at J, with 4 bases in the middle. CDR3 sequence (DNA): TGTGCCAGCAGCGTTACTGGGGCCAACGTCCTGACTTTC. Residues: CASSVTGANVLTF.

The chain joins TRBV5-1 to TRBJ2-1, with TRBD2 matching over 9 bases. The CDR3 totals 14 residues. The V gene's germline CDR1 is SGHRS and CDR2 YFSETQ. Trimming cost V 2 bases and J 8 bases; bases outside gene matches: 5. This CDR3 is CASSFKLAGDEQFF. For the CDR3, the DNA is TGCGCCAGCAGCTTCAAGTTAGCGGGAGATGAGCAGTTCTTC.

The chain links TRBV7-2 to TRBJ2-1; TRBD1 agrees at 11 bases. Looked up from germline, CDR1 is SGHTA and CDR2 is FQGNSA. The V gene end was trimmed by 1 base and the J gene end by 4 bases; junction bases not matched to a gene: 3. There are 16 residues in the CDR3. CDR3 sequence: CASSLEGTGGYNEQFF. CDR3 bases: TGTGCCAGCAGCTTAGAAGGGACAGGGGGGTACAATGAGCAGTTCTTC.

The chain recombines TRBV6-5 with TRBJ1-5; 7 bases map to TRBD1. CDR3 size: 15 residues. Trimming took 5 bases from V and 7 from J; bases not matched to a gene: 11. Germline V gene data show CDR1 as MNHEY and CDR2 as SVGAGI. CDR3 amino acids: CASSPGGTTGQPQHF. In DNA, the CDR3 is TGTGCCAGCAGTCCAGGGGGTACGACGGGGCAGCCCCAGCATTTT.

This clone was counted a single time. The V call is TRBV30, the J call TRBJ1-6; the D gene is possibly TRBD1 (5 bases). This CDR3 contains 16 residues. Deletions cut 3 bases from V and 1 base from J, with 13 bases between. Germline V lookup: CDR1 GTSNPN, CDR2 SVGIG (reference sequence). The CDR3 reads CAWSKGSGSYNSPLHF. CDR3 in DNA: TGTGCCTGGAGCAAGGGGTCGGGTTCCTATAATTCACCCCTCCACTTT.

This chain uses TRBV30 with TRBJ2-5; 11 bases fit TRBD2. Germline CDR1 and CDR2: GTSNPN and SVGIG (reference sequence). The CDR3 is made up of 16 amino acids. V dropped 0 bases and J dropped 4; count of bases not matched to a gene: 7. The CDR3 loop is CAWSVGLAGGLETQYF. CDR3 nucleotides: TGTGCCTGGAGTGTAGGTCTAGCGGGAGGATTAGAGACCCAGTACTTC.

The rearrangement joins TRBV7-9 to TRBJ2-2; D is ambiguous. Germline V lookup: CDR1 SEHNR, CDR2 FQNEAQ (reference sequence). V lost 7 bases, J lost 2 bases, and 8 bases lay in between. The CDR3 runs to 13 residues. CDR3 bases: TGTGCCAGCATGGTTCCCAACACCGGGGAGCTGTTTTTT. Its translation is CASMVPNTGELFF.

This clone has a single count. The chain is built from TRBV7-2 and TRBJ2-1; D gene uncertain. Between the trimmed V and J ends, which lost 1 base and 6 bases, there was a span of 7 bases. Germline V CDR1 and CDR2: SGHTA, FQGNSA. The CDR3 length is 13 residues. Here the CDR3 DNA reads TGTGCCAGCAGCTTAGATCGGGTCAATGAGCAGTTCTTC. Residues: CASSLDRVNEQFF.

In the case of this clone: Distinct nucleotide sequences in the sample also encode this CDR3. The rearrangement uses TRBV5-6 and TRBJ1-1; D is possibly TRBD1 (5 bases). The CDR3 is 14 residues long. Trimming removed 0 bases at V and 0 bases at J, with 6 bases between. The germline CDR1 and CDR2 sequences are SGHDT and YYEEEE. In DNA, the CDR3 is TGTGCCAGCAGCTTGGTGACAGTGAACACTGAAGCTTTCTTT. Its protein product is CASSLVTVNTEAFF.

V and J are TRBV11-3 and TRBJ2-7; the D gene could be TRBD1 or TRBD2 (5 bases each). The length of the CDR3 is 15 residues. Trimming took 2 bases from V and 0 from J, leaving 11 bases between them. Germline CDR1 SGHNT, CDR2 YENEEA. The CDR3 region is CASSLQSGPSYEQYF. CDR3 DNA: TGTGCCAGCAGCTTACAGTCGGGACCCTCCTACGAGCAGTACTTC.

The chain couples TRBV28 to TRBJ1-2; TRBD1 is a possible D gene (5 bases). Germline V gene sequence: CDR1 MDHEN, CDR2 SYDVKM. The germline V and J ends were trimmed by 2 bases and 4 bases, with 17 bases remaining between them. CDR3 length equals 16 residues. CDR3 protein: CASSLREGAWIYGYTF. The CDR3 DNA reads TGTGCCAGCAGTTTAAGGGAAGGGGCCTGGATCTATGGCTACACCTTC.

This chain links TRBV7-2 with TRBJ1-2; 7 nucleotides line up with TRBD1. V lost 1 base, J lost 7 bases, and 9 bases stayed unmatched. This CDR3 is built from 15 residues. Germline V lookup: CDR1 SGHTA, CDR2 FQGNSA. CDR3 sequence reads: CASSLGDRVRGGYTF. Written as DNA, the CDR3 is TGTGCCAGCAGCTTAGGCGACAGGGTGCGGGGTGGCTACACCTTC.

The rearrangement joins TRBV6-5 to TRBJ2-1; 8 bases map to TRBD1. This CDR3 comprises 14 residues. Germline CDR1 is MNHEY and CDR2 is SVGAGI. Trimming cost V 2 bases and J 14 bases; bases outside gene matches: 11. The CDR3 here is CASSYTPRDRGKFF. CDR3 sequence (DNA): TGTGCCAGCAGTTACACCCCGAGAGACAGGGGAAAGTTCTTC.